The next 3 T cell receptor beta chains were all read from a single sample in a study of blood T cell repertoires in COVID-19. The assay was immunoSEQ multiplex PCR, and TCRdb's table has in-frame clones only and misses some. The sample lists fewer than 200,000 clones, less than 90% seen once, with around 4.8% in the top ten. Sequenced material: PBMCs or T cells enriched from blood (not recorded which). The receptors derive from a woman in her forties or fifties who had recovered from COVID-19.

The rearrangement links TRBV3-1 (or the pseudogene TRBV3-2) to TRBJ2-3, with TRBD1 matching over 8 bases. Germline V lookup: CDR1 LGHDT, CDR2 YNNKEL (reference sequence). The trim removed 4 bases at V and 6 bases at J, leaving 6 bases unmatched. CDR3 length equals 14 residues. The CDR3 loop reads CASSRRTGSDTQYF. CDR3 coding DNA: TGTGCCAGCAGCCGAAGGACAGGGTCCGATACGCAGTATTTT.

The chain has TRBV5-4 and TRBJ2-7, with 7 bases identical to TRBD1. Losses at the gene ends were 2 bases for V and 3 bases for J; bases not matched to a gene: 5. This CDR3 spans 14 amino acids. Germline CDR1 reads SGHNT; CDR2 reads YYREEE (reference sequence). CDR3 sequence (DNA): TGTGCCAGCAGCTTTGGTCCAGGGGGCTACGAGCAGTACGTC. It is translated as CASSFGPGGYEQYV.

J is TRBJ1-1 and V is TRBV12-3 or TRBV12-4; D call uncertain. The CDR3 runs 13 residues. V lost 1 base and J 4 bases, leaving 7 bases between the germline ends. CDR3 protein: CASSLGSLTEAFF. DNA for the CDR3: TGTGCCAGCAGTTTAGGCAGTCTCACTGAAGCTTTCTTT.